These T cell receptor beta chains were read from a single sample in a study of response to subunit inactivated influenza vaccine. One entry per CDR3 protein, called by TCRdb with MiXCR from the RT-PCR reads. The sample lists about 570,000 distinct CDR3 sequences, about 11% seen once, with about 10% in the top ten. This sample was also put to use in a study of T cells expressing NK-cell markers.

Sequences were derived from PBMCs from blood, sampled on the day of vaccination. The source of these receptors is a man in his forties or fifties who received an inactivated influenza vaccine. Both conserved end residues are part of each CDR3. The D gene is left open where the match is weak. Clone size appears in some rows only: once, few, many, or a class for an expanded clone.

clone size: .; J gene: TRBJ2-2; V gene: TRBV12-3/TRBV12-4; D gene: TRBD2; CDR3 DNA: TGTGCCAGCAAGGGTAGCGGGGGGGCAATCACCGGGGAGCTGTTTTTT; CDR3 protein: CASKGSGGAITGELFF
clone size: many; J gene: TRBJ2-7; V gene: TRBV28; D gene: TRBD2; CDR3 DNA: TGTGCCAGCAGCCTCCCTAGCGGGAGTGGATCCTACGAGCAGTACTTC; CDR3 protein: CASSLPSGSGSYEQYF
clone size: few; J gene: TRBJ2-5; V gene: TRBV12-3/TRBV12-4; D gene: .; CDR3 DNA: TGTGCCAGCAGTTTTTGGGGGGACGAGACCCAGTACTTC; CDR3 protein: CASSFWGDETQYF
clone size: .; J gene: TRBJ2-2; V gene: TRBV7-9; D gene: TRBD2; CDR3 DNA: TGTGCCAGCAGCCCAAGGACTAGCGGAATCACCGGGGAGCTGTTTTTT; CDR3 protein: CASSPRTSGITGELFF
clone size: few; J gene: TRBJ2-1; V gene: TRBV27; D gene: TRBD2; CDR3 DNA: TGTGCCAGCAGTTCCTTACTAGCGGGGAGATACAATGAGCAGTTCTTC; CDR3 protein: CASSSLLAGRYNEQFF
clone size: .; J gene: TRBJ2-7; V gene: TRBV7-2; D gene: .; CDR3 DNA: TGTGCCAGCAGCTTACGGAGTGGCGGGATACGCGAGCAGTACTTC; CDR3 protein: CASSLRSGGIREQYF
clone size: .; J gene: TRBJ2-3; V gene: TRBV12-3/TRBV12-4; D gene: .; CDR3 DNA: TGTGCCAGCAGTCCCCTTAGGGGGGGTGCAGATACGCAGTATTTT; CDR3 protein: CASSPLRGGADTQYF
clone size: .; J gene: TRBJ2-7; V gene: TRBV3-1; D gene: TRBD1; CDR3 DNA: TGTGCCAGCAGCCAAGAAGGGACAGGGCTTCACGAGCAGTACTTC; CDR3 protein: CASSQEGTGLHEQYF
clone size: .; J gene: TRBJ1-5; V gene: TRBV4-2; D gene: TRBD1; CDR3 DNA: TGTGCCAGCAGCCAAGATCCGACAGGGGTTCAGCCCCAGCATTTT; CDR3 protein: CASSQDPTGVQPQHF
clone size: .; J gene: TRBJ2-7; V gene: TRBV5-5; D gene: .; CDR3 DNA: TGTGCCAGCAGCGACCTCCCTGACGAGCAGTACTTC; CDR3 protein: CASSDLPDEQYF
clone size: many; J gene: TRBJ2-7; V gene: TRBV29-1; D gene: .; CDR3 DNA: TGCAGCGCTGCGCGAGTGATAAGCTCCTACGAGCAGTACTTC; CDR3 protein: CSAARVISSYEQYF
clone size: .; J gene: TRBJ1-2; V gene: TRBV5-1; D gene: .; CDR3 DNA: TGCGCCAGCAGCACCTCCAATGGGCATGGCTACACCTTC; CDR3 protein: CASSTSNGHGYTF
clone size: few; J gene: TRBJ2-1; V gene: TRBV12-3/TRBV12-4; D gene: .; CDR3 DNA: TGTGCCAGCAGTTTTACAGGCCGCAATGAGCAGTTCTTC; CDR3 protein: CASSFTGRNEQFF
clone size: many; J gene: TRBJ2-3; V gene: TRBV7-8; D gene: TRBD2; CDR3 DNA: TGTGCCAGCAGCTTACTAGCGGGGGGTCGCACAGATACGCAGTATTTT; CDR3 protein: CASSLLAGGRTDTQYF
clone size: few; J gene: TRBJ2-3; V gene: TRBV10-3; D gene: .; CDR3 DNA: TGTGCCACAGGAGCGGACACAGATACGCAGTATTTT; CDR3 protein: CATGADTDTQYF
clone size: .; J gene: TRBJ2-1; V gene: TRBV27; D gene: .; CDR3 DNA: TGTGCCAGCAGTGGTCTCAGAGGGGCCCACCTAACGGATGAGCAGTTCTTC; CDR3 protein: CASSGLRGAHLTDEQFF
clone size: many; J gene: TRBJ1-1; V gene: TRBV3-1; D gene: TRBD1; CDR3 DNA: TGTGCCAGCAGCCTCGGACAGGGGGCGTTAGGGGCTTTCTTT; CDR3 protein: CASSLGQGALGAFF
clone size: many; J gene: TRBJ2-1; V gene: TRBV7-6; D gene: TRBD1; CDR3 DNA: TGTGCCAGCAGCCCCGGACAGGGGGCCAACAATGAGCAGTTCTTC; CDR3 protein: CASSPGQGANNEQFF
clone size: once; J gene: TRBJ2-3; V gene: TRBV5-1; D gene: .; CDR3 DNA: TGCGCCAGCAGCTGGCCCACGGGTCGGCGCAAAGATACGCAGTATTTT; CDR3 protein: CASSWPTGRRKDTQYF
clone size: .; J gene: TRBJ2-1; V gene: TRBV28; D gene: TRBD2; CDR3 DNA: TGTGCCAGCAGTGGCATTTCAAGCGGGGGGGTACTTGAGCAGTTCTTC; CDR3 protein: CASSGISSGGVLEQFF
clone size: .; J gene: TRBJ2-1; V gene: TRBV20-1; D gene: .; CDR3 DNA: TGCAGTGCTAACTTTCCCGACCAAGAACACTACAATGAGCAGTTCTTC; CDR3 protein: CSANFPDQEHYNEQFF
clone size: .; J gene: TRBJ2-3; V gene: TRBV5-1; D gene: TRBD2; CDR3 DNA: TGCGCCAGCACGCCGGGGGGGATCACAGATACGCAGTATTTT; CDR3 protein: CASTPGGITDTQYF
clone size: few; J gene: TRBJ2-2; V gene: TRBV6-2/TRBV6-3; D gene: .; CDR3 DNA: TGTGCCAGCAACAAGGGACCCACCGGGGAGCTGTTTTTT; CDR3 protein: CASNKGPTGELFF
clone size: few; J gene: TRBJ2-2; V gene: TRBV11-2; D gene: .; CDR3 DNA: TGTGCCAGCAGCACCTGGACTACAAACACCGGGGAGCTGTTTTTT; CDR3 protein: CASSTWTTNTGELFF
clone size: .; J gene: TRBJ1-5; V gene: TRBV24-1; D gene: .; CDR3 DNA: TGTGCCACCAGTGACCCCCAAGGTTCTATACAGGGCAGCCAGCCCCAGCATTTT; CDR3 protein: CATSDPQGSIQGSQPQHF
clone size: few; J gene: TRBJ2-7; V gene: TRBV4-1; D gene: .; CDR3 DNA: TGCGCCAGCAGCCAAGATATGGGCAGTTGGGGCTACGAGCAGTACTTC; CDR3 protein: CASSQDMGSWGYEQYF
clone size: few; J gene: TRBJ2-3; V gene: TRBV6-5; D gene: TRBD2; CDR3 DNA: TGTGCCAGCAGTTCACCTACTAGCGGGAGTACAGATACGCAGTATTTT; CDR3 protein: CASSSPTSGSTDTQYF
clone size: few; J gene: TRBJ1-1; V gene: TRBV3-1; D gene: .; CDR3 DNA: TGTGCCAGCAGCTACGCTACGGACAGTAACACTGAAGCTTTCTTT; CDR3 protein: CASSYATDSNTEAFF
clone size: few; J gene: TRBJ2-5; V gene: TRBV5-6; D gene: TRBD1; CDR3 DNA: TGTGCCAGCAGCTTGTTAGGGGGCGGGGAGACCCAGTACTTC; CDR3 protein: CASSLLGGGETQYF
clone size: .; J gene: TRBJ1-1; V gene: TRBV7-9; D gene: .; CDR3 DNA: TGTGCCAGCAGCTTAGAACGGGGGAACACTGAAGCTTTCTTT; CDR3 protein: CASSLERGNTEAFF
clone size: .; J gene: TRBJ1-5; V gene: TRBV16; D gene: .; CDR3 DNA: TGTGCCAGCAGCGCCAATCCGGGGGCCCCGAATCAGCCCCAGCATTTT; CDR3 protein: CASSANPGAPNQPQHF
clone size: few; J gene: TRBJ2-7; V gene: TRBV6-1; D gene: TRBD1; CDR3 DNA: TGTGCCAGCAGTGCTACGACAGGGCCCACCTACGAGCAGTACTTC; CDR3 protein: CASSATTGPTYEQYF
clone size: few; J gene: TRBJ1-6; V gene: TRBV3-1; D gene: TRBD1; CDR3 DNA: TGTGCCAGCAGTAATACCGGGACAGGACCCCTCCACTTT; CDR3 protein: CASSNTGTGPLHF
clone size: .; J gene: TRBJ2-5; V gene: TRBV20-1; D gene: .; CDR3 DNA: TGCAGTGCTAACTGGCGGGGAGGACAAGAGACCCAGTACTTC; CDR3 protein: CSANWRGGQETQYF
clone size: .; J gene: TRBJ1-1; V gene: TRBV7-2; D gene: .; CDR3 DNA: TGTGCCAGCAGAATCACGGCACAGCTGAACACTGAAGCTTTCTTT; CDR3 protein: CASRITAQLNTEAFF
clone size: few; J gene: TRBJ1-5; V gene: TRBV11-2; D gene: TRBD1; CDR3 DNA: TGTGCCAGCAGCTTAGAGGGACAGGGCTGGGGAGGCAATCAGCCCCAGCATTTT; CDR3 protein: CASSLEGQGWGGNQPQHF
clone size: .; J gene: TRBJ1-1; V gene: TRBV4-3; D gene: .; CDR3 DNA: TGCGCCAGCAGCCAAGAAAGGTTGCGGGATGCTTTCTTT; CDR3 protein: CASSQERLRDAFF
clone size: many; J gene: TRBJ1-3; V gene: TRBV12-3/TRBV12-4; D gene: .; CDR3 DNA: TGTGCCAGCAGTTTAGCCTCCAGGGGTGGAAACACCATATATTTT; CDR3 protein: CASSLASRGGNTIYF
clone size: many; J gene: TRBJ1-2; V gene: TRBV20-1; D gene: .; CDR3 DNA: TGCAGTGCCGGCCGAGGGCGCTTTTATGGCTACACCTTC; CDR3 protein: CSAGRGRFYGYTF
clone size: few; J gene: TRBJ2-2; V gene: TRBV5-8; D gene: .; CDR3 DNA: TGTGCCAGCAGCATAACAGGGAGGAACACCGGGGAGCTGTTTTTT; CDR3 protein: CASSITGRNTGELFF
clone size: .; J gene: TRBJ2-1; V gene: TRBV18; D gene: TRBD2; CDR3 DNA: TGTGCCAGCTCACCAGGGGCTAGCGGGAATGAGCAGTTCTTC; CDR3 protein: CASSPGASGNEQFF
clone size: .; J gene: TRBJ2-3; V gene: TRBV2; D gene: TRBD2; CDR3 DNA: TGTGCCAGCAGGGGACTAGCGGGAGGGGGGCCAGATACGCAGTATTTT; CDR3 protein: CASRGLAGGGPDTQYF
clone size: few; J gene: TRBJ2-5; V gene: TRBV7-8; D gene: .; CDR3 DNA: TGTGCCAGCAGCCCCCATCCTAGGGGGGGTTGGGAGACCCAGTACTTC; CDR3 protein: CASSPHPRGGWETQYF
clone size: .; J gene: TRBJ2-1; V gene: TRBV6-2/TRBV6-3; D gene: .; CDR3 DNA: TGTGCCAGCAGTCCACCTCATGACAGGATCGTCTATGAGCAGTTCTTC; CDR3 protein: CASSPPHDRIVYEQFF
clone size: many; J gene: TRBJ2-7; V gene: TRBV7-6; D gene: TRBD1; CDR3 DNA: TGTGCCAGCAGCTTATTCGACAGGGAATACGAGCAGTACTTC; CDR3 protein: CASSLFDREYEQYF
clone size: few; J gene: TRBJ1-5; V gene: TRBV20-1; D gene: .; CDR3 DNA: TGCAGTGCTCGGGGGTACGGTCAGCCCCAGCATTTT; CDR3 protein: CSARGYGQPQHF
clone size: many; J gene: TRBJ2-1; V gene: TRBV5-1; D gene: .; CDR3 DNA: TGCGCCAGCAGCTTGGGGTTCAGGGACGATGAGCAGTTCTTC; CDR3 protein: CASSLGFRDDEQFF
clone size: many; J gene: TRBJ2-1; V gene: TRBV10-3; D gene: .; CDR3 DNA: TGTGCCATCAGCCCCACCTACAATGAGCAGTTCTTC; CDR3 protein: CAISPTYNEQFF
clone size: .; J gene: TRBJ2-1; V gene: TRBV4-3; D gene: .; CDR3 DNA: TGCGCCAGCAGCCAGGCTATCCTGAGCTCCTACAATGAGCAGTTCTTC; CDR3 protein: CASSQAILSSYNEQFF
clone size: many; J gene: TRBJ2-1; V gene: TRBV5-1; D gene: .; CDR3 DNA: TGCGCCAGCAGCTTGGATGGGGGCCCCTACAATGAGCAGTTCTTC; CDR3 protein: CASSLDGGPYNEQFF
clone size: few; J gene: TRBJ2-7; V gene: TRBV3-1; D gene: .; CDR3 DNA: TGTGCCAGCAGCCAACCGGGACCCTCCTACGAGCAGTACTTC; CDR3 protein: CASSQPGPSYEQYF
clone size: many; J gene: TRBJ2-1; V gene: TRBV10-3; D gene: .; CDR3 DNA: TGTGCCATCAGCGGACAGTACAATGAGCAGTTCTTC; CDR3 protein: CAISGQYNEQFF
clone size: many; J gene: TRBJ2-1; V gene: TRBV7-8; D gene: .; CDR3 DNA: TGTGCCAGCAGCCCTGACAGGTTCTCCTACAATGAGCAGTTCTTC; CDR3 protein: CASSPDRFSYNEQFF
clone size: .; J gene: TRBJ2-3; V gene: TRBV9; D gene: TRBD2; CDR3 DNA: TGTGCCAGCAGCGTAGCTTTAGCGGGAGGTTTTGGCACAGATACGCAGTATTTT; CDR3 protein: CASSVALAGGFGTDTQYF
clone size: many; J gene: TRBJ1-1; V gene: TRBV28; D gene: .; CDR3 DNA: TGTGCCAGCAGTTTCTTTGGGTCTGAAGCTTTCTTT; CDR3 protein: CASSFFGSEAFF
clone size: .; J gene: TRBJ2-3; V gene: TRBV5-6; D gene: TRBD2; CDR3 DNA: TGTGCCAGCAGCTTAGTGCTAGCGGGACCAGATACGCAGTATTTT; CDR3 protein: CASSLVLAGPDTQYF
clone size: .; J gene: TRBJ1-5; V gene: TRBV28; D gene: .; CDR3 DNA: TGTGCCTCCCGGCGGGCTAGCGGGCGGCGCACAGATACGCAGCATTTT; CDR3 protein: CASRRASGRRTDTQHF
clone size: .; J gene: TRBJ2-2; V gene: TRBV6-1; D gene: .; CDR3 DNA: TGTGCCAGCAGACTTTACGGGGCCTTCAGGGGCACCGGGGAGCTGTTTTTT; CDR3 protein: CASRLYGAFRGTGELFF
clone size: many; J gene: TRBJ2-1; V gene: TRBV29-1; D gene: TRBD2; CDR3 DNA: TGCAGCGTTGAATCCCGGACTAGCTCCTACAATGAGCAGTTCTTC; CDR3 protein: CSVESRTSSYNEQFF
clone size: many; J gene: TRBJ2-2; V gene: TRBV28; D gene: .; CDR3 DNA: TGTGCCAGCCTTGACAGCCACGCTACCGGGGAGCTGTTTTTT; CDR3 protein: CASLDSHATGELFF